This paragraph reports one T cell receptor beta chain. A much larger clone differs by one base, so this may be a read error. This sample was taken from a study of T-cell reconstitution after alpha-beta-depleted transplantation in children. CDR1 is SQVTM and CDR2 is ANQGSEA in the germline V gene. This CDR3 region has 13 residues. The library targeted TCRbeta and was prepared with unique molecular identifiers. TCRdb processed the PCR reads anew with MiXCR; each CDR3 protein has one entry. The table shows about 640,000 distinct CDR3 sequences, with approximately 17% occurring only once. The rearrangement joins TRBV29-1 to TRBJ2-1; 7 nucleotides line up with TRBD1. This clonotype was obtained from a human donor who donated a stem cell graft to a child with acute myeloid leukemia. Sequences were derived from PBMCs from the stem cell graft donor, sampled from the stem cell graft. CDR3 in amino acids: CSAKTGLYNAQFF. The CDR3 DNA is TGCAGCGCTAAGACAGGGTTATACAATGCGCAGTTCTTC.